The TCR beta chain under discussion was sequenced for a study of blood T cell repertoires in COVID-19. Background on the study: There were acute and convalescent COVID-19 samples, and they came from the United States, Italy and Spain. Sample material is recorded as cDNA or gDNA derived from T cells, B-cell-depleted T cells, or PBMCs.

Source study methods: Estimation of nucleated cell counts was performed using reference gene primer amplification. Method: immunoSEQ multiplex PCR; TCRdb's copy keeps in-frame clones and lacks some. The V and J calls and clone size come from that table; D and trimming were worked out from the DNA. The repertoire has 26,000 or so clones, 92% of them found once; the top ten carry approximately 3%. Germline CDR1 SQVTM, CDR2 ANQGSEA. The CDR3 has 15 amino acids. With 7 bases removed from V and 0 bases from J, the gap between germline ends came to 18 bases. V is TRBV29-1 and J is TRBJ1-2; perhaps TRBD1 as D (6 bases). The sequenced material came from peripheral blood. This TCR was recovered from a human donor in a cohort sampled during active COVID-19. CDR3 protein: CSAPGGIGSNYGYTF. The CDR3 region has the DNA TGCAGCGCCCCGGGGGGCATAGGCTCTAACTATGGCTACACCTTC.